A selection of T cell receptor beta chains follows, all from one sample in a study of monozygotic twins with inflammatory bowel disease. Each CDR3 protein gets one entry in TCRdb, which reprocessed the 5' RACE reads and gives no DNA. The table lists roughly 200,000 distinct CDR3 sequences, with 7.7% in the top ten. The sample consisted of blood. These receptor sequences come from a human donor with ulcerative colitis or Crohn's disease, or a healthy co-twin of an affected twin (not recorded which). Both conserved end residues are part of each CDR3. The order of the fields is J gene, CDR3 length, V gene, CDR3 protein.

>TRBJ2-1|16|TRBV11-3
CASSGNRGTVSGEQFF
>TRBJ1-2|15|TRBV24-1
CATSDSLGQLYGYTF
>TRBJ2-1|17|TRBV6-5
CASSYSISGGGPNEQFF
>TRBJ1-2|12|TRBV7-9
CASSFLPSGYTF
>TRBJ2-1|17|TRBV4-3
CASSQAMRDPFYNEQFF
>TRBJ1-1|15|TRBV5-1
CASSWGQGAGTEAFF
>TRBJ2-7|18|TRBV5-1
CASSFPGTSGGTTYEQYF
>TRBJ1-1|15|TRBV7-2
CASSYGRLMNTEAFF
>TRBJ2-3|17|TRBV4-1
CASSQDPTSGSTDTQYF
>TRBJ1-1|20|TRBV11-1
CASSFNPLSPGQGAYTEAFF
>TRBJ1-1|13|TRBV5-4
CASSPVRNTEAFF
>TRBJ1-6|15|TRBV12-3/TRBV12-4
CASSPGQGGNSPLHF
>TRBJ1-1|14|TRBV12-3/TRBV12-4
CASSRQGMGTEAFF
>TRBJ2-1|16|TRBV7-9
CASSLSLGGLYNEQFF
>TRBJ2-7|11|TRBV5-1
CASSRDSEQYF
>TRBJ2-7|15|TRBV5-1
CASSSPDRGFYEQYF
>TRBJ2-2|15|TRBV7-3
CASSPTSGGIGELFF
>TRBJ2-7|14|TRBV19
CASSAGLGRYEQYF
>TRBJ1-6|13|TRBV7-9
CASSSPWEEDLHF
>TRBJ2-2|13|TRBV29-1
CSVEAENTGELFF
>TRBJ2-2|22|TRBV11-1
CASSLAPITSGSVVLNTGELFF
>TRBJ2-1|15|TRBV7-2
CASSLGGSGANEQFF
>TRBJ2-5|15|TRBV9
CASSVGGGPQETQYF
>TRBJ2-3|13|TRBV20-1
CSAPRESTDTQYF
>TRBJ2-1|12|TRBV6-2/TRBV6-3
CASSWVVGEQFF
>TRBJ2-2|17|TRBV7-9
CASSPTPQALNTGELFF
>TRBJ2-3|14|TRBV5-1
CASSALPPGDTQYF
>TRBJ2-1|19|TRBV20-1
CSAKGGGGQSKRPYNEQFF
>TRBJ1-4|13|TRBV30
CASVGVTNEKLFF
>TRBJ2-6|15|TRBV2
CASRVRISGANVLTF
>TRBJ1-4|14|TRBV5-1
CASSRPGVAEKLFF
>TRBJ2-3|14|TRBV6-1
CASSLNRAAETQYF
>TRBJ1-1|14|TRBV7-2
CASSPGYENTEAFF
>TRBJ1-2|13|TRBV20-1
CSAREGGGYGYTF
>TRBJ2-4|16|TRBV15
CATSLGGGLAKNIQYF
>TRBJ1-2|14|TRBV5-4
CASSLDSKGYGYTF
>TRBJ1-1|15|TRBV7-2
CASSLATGRVGEAFF